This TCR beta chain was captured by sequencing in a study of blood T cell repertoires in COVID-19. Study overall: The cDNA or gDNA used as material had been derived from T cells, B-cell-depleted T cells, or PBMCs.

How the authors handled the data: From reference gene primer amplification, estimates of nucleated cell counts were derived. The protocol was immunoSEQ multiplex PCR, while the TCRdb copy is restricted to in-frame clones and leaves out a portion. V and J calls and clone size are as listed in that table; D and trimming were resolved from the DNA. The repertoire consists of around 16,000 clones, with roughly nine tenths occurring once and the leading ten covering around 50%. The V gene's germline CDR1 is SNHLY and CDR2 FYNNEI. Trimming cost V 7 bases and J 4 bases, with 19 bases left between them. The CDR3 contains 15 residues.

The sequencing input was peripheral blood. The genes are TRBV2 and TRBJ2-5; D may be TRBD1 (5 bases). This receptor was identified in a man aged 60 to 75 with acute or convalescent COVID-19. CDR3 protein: CASTSVVGALETQYF. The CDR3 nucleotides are TGTGCCAGCACCTCGGTCGTTGGGGCCTTAGAGACCCAGTACTTC.